This TCR beta chain was identified in a study of cytomegalovirus exposure and HLA in healthy donors. V lost 7 bases to trimming and J lost 0 bases; unmatched junction nucleotides: 10. The CDR3 totals 15 residues. CDR1 is SQVTM, CDR2 ANQGSEA, per germline. Researchers ran the PCR with 60 Vbeta and 13 Jbeta primers. Assay used: immunoSEQ multiplex PCR; TCRdb lists only in-frame clones, some missing. The sample yields about 160,000 clones, about four fifths seen once. Remarks on this clone: Other DNA variants within this sample encode the same CDR3.

This clonotype was sampled from a woman between 50 and 59 years old in good health and CMV-seronegative. This chain links TRBV29-1 with TRBJ1-1; TRBD1 aligns across 8 bases. The sample consisted of PBMCs. CDR3 DNA sequence: TGCAGCGGAGGGACAGGTGGTCTCGTGAACACTGAAGCTTTCTTT. It is translated as CSGGTGGLVNTEAFF. Filled out from reference TRBV29-1 and TRBJ1-1, the complete variable domain reads SAVISQKPSRDICQRGTSLTIQCQVDSQVTMMFWYRQQPGQSLTLIATANQGSEATYESGFVIDKFPISRPNLTFSTLTVSNMSPEDSSIYLCSGGTGGLVNTEAFFGQGTRLTVV.